One and the same sample provided the 22 T cell receptor beta chains below, sequenced in a study of cytomegalovirus exposure and HLA in healthy donors. Profiling relied on immunoSEQ multiplex PCR, and the TCRdb table lists in-frame clones only, not all of them. Found here are around 150,000 clones, about 82% of them singletons; the top ten hold 2% to 2.5%. Sequencing was done on a sample of PBMCs. The source of these receptors is a man aged 25-45 years in good health and CMV-seropositive.

The J gene is TRBJ2-5, the V gene TRBV9; tentatively, D is TRBD1 (6 bases). The CDR3 covers 15 residues. CDR1 and CDR2 from the germline V gene are SGDLS and YYNGEE. The V and J ends lost 0 bases and 2 bases respectively, with 11 bases between them. In nucleotides, the CDR3 is TGTGCCAGCAGCGTAGAAATCAGGGGTCAAGAGACCCAGTACTTC. Translation: CASSVEIRGQETQYF.

The CDR3 loop reads CASSPSTSGTYEQYF. Here the CDR3 DNA reads TGTGCCAGCAGCCCATCGACTAGCGGGACCTACGAGCAGTACTTC. The chain carries TRBV5-4 and TRBJ2-7; 11 bases fit TRBD2. The CDR3 has 15 residues. Germline V gene lookup returns CDR1 SGHNT and CDR2 YYREEE (reference sequence). V trimming: 4 bases; J trimming: 2 bases; junction bases outside the gene matches: 5.

V usage is TRBV7-9 and J usage is TRBJ2-2; D gene ambiguous. There are 16 residues in the CDR3. Trimming removed 5 bases from V and 0 bases from J, with 13 bases in between. Per germline, CDR1 SEHNR and CDR2 FQNEAQ (reference sequence). CDR3 loop: CASSVPGYSNTGELFF. The CDR3, as DNA: TGTGCCAGCAGCGTACCCGGGTACTCGAACACCGGGGAGCTGTTTTTT. The entire variable domain, with the rest obtained from reference TRBV7-9 and TRBJ2-2, is as follows: DTGVSQNPRHKITKRGQNVTFRCDPISEHNRLYWYRQTLGQGPEFLTYFQNEAQLEKSRLLSDRFSAERPKGSFSTLEIQRTEQGDSAMYLCASSVPGYSNTGELFFGEGSRLTVL.

This clone was recorded a few times. J is TRBJ2-3 and V is TRBV25-1, with 11 bases fitting TRBD2. The CDR3 runs to 12 residues. J gave up 15 bases and V 6 bases, and 8 bases lay outside the gene matches. Germline V gene lookup returns CDR1 MGHDK and CDR2 SYGVNS. The CDR3 is CASSSLAGAPYF. The DNA of the CDR3 is TGTGCCAGCAGCTCACTAGCGGGGGCCCCATATTTT.

V and J are TRBV11-2 and TRBJ2-1; 12 bases match TRBD1. Germline loops: CDR1 SGHAT, CDR2 FQNNGV. Trimming cost V 2 bases and J 9 bases; bases outside gene matches: 5. The CDR3 loop spans 15 amino acids. CDR3 bases: TGTGCCAGCAGCTTAATGGGGACAGGGGGCAGTGAGCAGTTCTTC. It is translated as CASSLMGTGGSEQFF.

The CDR3 DNA reads as TGTGCCAGCAGCTTAGTTGTGTCGGAGGGGCCGAGCTCCTACGAGCAGTACTTC. As protein: CASSLVVSEGPSSYEQYF. The rearrangement links TRBV7-2 to TRBJ2-7; a possible D gene is TRBD2 (6 bases). This CDR3 spans 18 amino acids. Trimming stripped 1 base from V and 0 bases from J, with 19 bases between. The germline gives CDR1 SGHTA, CDR2 FQGNSA.

In the case of this clone: Given a much more abundant clone one base away, this may be a read error. This sequence joins TRBV7-2 and TRBJ2-7; 10 bases align to TRBD2. CDR3 size: 17 residues. Germline CDR1 and CDR2: SGHTA and FQGNSA. With V trimmed by 6 bases and J by 7 bases, 18 bases remained unmatched. Written as DNA, the CDR3 is TGTGCCAGCAGGAACCCCAAAGGACTAGCGGAGGTGGGGGAGCAGTACTTC. Translated, it gives CASRNPKGLAEVGEQYF.

The rearrangement uses TRBV5-6 and TRBJ2-7; 7 bases fit TRBD1. The CDR3 is 14 residues long. Germline V gene lookup returns CDR1 SGHDT and CDR2 YYEEEE. Trimming removed 5 bases from V and 0 bases from J; junction bases left unmatched: 5. As DNA, the CDR3 is TGTGCCAGCAGTTACCGGGACAGCTCCTACGAGCAGTACTTC. Translation gives CASSYRDSSYEQYF.

The rearrangement links TRBV19 to TRBJ2-5; possible D gene TRBD1, 5 bases. The CDR3 totals 13 residues. Germline V gene lookup returns CDR1 LNHDA and CDR2 SQIVND (reference sequence). Trimming pared 5 bases from V and 5 bases from J, leaving 12 bases between. The CDR3 DNA follows: TGTGCCAGTAGTGCCCAGGGTAGGGAGACCCAGTACTTC. The encoded protein is CASSAQGRETQYF.

The rearrangement joins TRBV25-1 to TRBJ2-7, with 7 bases lining up with TRBD1. This CDR3 spans 14 amino acids. Germline values: CDR1 MGHDK, CDR2 SYGVNS. V gave up 2 bases and J gave up 3 bases; unmatched junction bases: 4. As DNA, the CDR3 is TGTGCCAGCAGTGAAATGAACAGGGGCTACGAGCAGTACTTC. Its translation: CASSEMNRGYEQYF.

The chain employs TRBV18 and TRBJ2-5; TRBD1 might be the D (6 bases). V lost 1 base and J 4 bases, leaving 19 bases between the germline ends. The CDR3 has 17 residues. Germline CDR1 and CDR2: KGHSH and LQKENI. The CDR3 nucleotides read TGTGCCAGCTCACCACGCACTACAGGGAATTCCCGAGAGACCCAGTACTTC. Translated, it gives CASSPRTTGNSRETQYF.

This chain uses TRBV9 with TRBJ2-7; 9 positions agree with TRBD1. From germline, CDR1 is SGDLS and CDR2 YYNGEE. V lost 0 bases and J lost 7; bases outside the gene matches: 5. The CDR3 has 14 amino acids. CDR3 DNA: TGTGCCAGCAGCGTAGTGGGACAGGGCGGTGAGCAGTACTTC. Translating gives CASSVVGQGGEQYF.

This clone was seen a single time. The chain recombines TRBV7-6 with TRBJ2-5; 9 bases line up with TRBD1. J lost 2 bases, V lost 4 bases, and 5 bases had no gene match. This CDR3 is built from 15 residues. CDR1 is SGHVS and CDR2 is FNYEAQ in the germline V gene. CDR3 protein: CASSSGTGTQETQYF. Here the CDR3 DNA reads TGTGCCAGCAGCTCAGGGACAGGGACACAAGAGACCCAGTACTTC.

The rearrangement uses TRBV7-9 and TRBJ2-1, with 11 bases that match TRBD2. The germline gives CDR1 SEHNR, CDR2 FQNEAQ (reference sequence). After removal of 5 bases from V and 3 bases from J, the junction contained 6 bases not matched to a gene. The CDR3 extends over 16 amino acids. The CDR3 spells CASSADTSGGYNEQFF. The CDR3, as DNA: TGTGCCAGCAGCGCAGATACTAGCGGGGGCTACAATGAGCAGTTCTTC.

V and J are TRBV11-3 and TRBJ2-5; 8 bases map to TRBD1. V shed 0 bases, J shed 5 bases, and the junction held 5 bases outside the gene matches. The germline CDR1 and CDR2 sequences are SGHNT and YENEEA. The CDR3 extends over 15 amino acids. DNA of the CDR3: TGTGCCAGCAGCTTAGAGGGGCAGGGGGCTGAGACCCAGTACTTC. As protein: CASSLEGQGAETQYF.

The V and J genes are TRBV12-5 and TRBJ2-2; 7 bases fit TRBD1. CDR3 length: 13 residues. Germline V gene sequence: CDR1 LGHNT, CDR2 FRNRAP. After removal of 6 bases from V and 5 bases from J, the junction contained 3 bases not matched to a gene. This CDR3 reads CASGLGQTGELFF. The DNA for the CDR3 is TGTGCTAGTGGCCTGGGACAGACCGGGGAGCTGTTTTTT.

The rearrangement uses TRBV7-9 and TRBJ2-1; 10 nucleotides line up with TRBD2. CDR3 length equals 15 residues. Looked up from germline, CDR1 is SEHNR and CDR2 is FQNEAQ (reference sequence). V dropped 0 bases and J dropped 6; count of bases not matched to a gene: 2. The CDR3 reads CASSLAASGGNEQFF. The DNA for the CDR3 is TGTGCCAGCAGCTTAGCGGCTAGCGGGGGCAATGAGCAGTTCTTC.

The chain carries TRBV5-1 and TRBJ1-4; D may be TRBD1 (5 bases). This CDR3 has 14 residues. With 3 bases removed from V and 5 bases from J, the gap between germline ends came to 11 bases. Germline CDR1 and CDR2: SGHRS and YFSETQ. DNA of the CDR3: TGCGCCAGCAGCTATCAGGAGGGGAATGAAAAACTGTTTTTT. Translating it yields CASSYQEGNEKLFF.

The gene calls are TRBV7-2 and TRBJ2-5, with TRBD2 matching 16 bases. Germline-derived CDR1 and CDR2 are SGHTA and FQGNSA. J gave up 7 bases and V 5 bases, and 7 bases lay outside the gene matches. This CDR3 spans 16 amino acids. Here the CDR3 reads CASSPGTSGGGGTQYF. In DNA form, the CDR3 reads TGTGCCAGCAGCCCCGGGACTAGCGGGGGGGGTGGGACCCAGTACTTC.

V usage is TRBV4-3 and J usage is TRBJ2-3, with D possibly matching TRBD1 (6 bases). The CDR3 has 15 residues. Trimming removed 0 bases at V and 2 bases at J, with 9 bases between. Germline CDR1 is LGHNA and CDR2 is YSLEER. The CDR3 nucleotides read TGCGCCAGCAGCCAAGAGGACAGATACACAGATACGCAGTATTTT. It encodes CASSQEDRYTDTQYF.

The J gene is TRBJ1-5, the V gene TRBV6-6; 10 bases align to TRBD1. The CDR3 runs to 15 residues. V lost 2 bases and J lost 5; bases outside the gene matches: 3. From germline, CDR1 is MNHNY and CDR2 SVGAGI (reference sequence). CDR3 coding DNA: TGTGCCAGCAGTTACGTCGGGACAGGGGATCAGCCCCAGCATTTT. Translating it yields CASSYVGTGDQPQHF.

This chain uses TRBV6-6 with TRBJ1-1; D is possibly TRBD1 (6 bases). This CDR3 region has 11 residues. The germline CDR1 and CDR2 sequences are MNHNY and SVGAGI (reference sequence). CDR3 DNA: TGTGCGCTTGAGCGGGGGCCTGAAGCTTTCTTT. Its translation: CALERGPEAFF.